Sequencing of this TCR beta chain was carried out in a study of blood T cells in healthy people across ages. Together with a sample-barcoded 5' primer, a J-beta primer mix was included in a second PCR lasting 7 to 11 cycles. From the 5' RACE reads, TCRdb called clonotypes with MiXCR, one entry per CDR3 protein. The sample consists of roughly 500,000 distinct CDR3 sequences, under 30% of them appearing once. The table lists this clonotype with a few counts. This CDR3 spans 14 amino acids. Germline lookup yields CDR1 LGHNA and CDR2 YSLEER. Trimming took 3 bases from V and 9 from J; bases not matched to a gene: 9. Another study also made use of these data, one on T cells of mothers and their children.

This TCR was sampled from a boy aged 5-17 years in good health. J is TRBJ2-3 and V is TRBV4-3; TRBD1 agrees at 7 bases. Sequenced sample: blood. Here the CDR3 reads CASSQEDRVGTQYF. The CDR3 DNA follows: TGCGCCAGCAGCCAGGAAGACAGGGTTGGGACGCAGTATTTT.